The 3 T cell receptor beta chains given below trace back to one sample, sequenced in a study of T-cell memory formation after mild COVID-19. TCRdb passed the 5' RACE reads through MiXCR, listing each CDR3 protein once. Of roughly 250,000 distinct CDR3 sequences in the sample, 16% are singletons; the top ten hold roughly 21%. The specimen sequenced was PBMCs or a T cell subset sorted from them (not recorded which). These receptors were obtained from a man younger than 30 who had mild COVID-19 (a few samples of this study predate the infection). Cell type and time point are not known.

This clonotype was observed a handful of times. This CDR3 reads CASSPGAGYTEAFF. CDR3 sequence (DNA): TGTGCCAGCAGCCCGGGGGCGGGGTACACTGAAGCTTTCTTT. The chain joins TRBV7-2 to TRBJ1-1; a possible D gene is TRBD1 (6 bases). The germline V gene has CDR1 SGHTA and CDR2 FQGNSA. V dropped 5 bases and J dropped 3 bases, with 13 bases sitting between them. This CDR3 spans 14 amino acids. The full variable domain, with the rest looked up from reference TRBV7-2 and TRBJ1-1, is GAGVSQSPSNKVTEKGKDVELRCDPISGHTALYWYRQSLGQGLEFLIYFQGNSAPDKSGLPSDRFSAERTGGSVSTLTIQRTQQEDSAVYLCASSPGAGYTEAFFGQGTRLTVV.

J is TRBJ2-3 and V is TRBV4-3; D is possibly TRBD1 (8 bases). V lost 1 base and J lost 4, with 21 bases in between. The CDR3 loop spans 18 amino acids. Looked up from germline, CDR1 is LGHNA and CDR2 is YSLEER. The CDR3 reads CASSQVTPNRGGADTQYF. DNA for the CDR3: TGCGCCAGCAGCCAAGTTACCCCTAACAGGGGGGGGGCAGATACGCAGTATTTT.

V gene TRBV12-3 or TRBV12-4 combines with J gene TRBJ2-2; D perhaps matches TRBD1 (6 bases). Trimming shortened V by 8 bases and J by 1 base, and 14 bases separated the two germline ends. The CDR3 runs 15 residues. The CDR3 loop reads CASPEGHLNTGELFF. The CDR3 nucleotides are TGTGCCAGCCCTGAGGGACATCTGAACACCGGGGAGCTGTTTTTT.